This entry features one TCR beta chain sequence. The record originates from a study of blood T cell repertoires in COVID-19. The method was immunoSEQ multiplex PCR; TCRdb's version includes in-frame clones alone and lacks a portion of them. This table has about 110,000 clones, 70% to 90% appearing once. Germline CDR1 SGHVS, CDR2 FQNEAQ. The CDR3 covers 16 residues. V was clipped by 0 bases and J by 3 bases; unmatched bases: 7. The source material was peripheral blood. This clonotype originated in a woman aged 70-85 years who had recovered from COVID-19. The V gene is TRBV7-8, the J gene TRBJ1-1; 7 bases map to TRBD1. For the CDR3, the DNA is TGTGCCAGCAGCTTAGCGCGTCCAGGGGGGTACACTGAAGCTTTCTTT. Translation: CASSLARPGGYTEAFF.